This T cell receptor (beta chain) was identified during a study of blood T cell repertoires in COVID-19. CDR1 and CDR2 (germline): LGHDT, YNNKEL (reference sequence). The CDR3 length is 15 residues. With 5 bases removed from V and 4 bases from J, the gap between germline ends came to 17 bases. Sequencing was performed with immunoSEQ multiplex PCR; in TCRdb, only in-frame clones are kept and a portion is missing. The sample shows 75,000 to 90,000 clones, 90% of them seen only once. Those enrolled in Seattle joined during active infection and were followed longitudinally afterward. The source of this sequence is a man aged 18 to 35 with COVID-19, enrolled during active disease. Sequenced material: peripheral blood. The V and J genes are TRBV3-1 (or the pseudogene TRBV3-2) and TRBJ1-2, with D possibly being TRBD1 (6 bases). The DNA for the CDR3 is TGTGCCAGCAGCTATAACGGACAGTTCTTCTATGGCTACACCTTC. Amino acid sequence: CASSYNGQFFYGYTF.